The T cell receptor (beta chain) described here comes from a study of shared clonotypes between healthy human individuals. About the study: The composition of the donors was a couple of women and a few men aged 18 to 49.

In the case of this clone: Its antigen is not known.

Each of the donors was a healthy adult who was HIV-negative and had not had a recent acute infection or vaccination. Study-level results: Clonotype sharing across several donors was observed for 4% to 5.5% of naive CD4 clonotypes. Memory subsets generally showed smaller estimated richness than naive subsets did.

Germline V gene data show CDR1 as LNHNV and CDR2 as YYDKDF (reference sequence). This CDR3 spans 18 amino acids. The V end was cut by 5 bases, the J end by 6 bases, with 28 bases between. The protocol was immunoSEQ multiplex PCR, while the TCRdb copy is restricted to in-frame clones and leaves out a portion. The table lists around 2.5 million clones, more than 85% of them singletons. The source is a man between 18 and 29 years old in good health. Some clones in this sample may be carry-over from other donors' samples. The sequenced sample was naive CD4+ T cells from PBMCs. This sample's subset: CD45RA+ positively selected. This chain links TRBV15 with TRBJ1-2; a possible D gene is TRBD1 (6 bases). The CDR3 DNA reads TGTGCCACCAGCGCGGGGGCCGGGCAGGGGAAGTTTAAGGATGGCTACACCTTC. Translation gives CATSAGAGQGKFKDGYTF.